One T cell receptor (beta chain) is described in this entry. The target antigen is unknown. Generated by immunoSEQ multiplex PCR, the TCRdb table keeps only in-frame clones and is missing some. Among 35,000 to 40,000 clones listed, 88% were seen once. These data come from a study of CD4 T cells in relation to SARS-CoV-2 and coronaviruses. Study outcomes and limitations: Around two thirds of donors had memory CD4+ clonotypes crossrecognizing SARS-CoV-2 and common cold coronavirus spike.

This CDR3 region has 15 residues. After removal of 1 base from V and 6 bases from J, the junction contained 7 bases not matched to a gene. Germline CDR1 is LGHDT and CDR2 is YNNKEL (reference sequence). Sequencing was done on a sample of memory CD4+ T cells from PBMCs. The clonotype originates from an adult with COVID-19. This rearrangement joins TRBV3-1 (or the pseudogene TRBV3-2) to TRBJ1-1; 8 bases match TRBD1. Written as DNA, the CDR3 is TGTGCCAGCAGCCAAGTCGACAGGGGTAGGGCTGAAGCTTTCTTT. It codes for CASSQVDRGRAEAFF.